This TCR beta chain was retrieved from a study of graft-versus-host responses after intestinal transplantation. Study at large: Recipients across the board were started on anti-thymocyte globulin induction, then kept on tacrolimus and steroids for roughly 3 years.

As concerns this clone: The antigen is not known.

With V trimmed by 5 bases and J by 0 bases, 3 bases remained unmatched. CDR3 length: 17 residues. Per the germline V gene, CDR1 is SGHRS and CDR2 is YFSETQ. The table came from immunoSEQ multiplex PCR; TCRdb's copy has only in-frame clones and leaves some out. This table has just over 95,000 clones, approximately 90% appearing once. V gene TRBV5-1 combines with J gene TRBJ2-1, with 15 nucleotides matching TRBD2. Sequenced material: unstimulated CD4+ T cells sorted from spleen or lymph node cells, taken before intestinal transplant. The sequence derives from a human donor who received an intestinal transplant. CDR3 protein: CASSQGLAGGSYNEQFF. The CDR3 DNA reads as TGCGCCAGCAGTCAGGGACTAGCGGGAGGCTCCTACAATGAGCAGTTCTTC.